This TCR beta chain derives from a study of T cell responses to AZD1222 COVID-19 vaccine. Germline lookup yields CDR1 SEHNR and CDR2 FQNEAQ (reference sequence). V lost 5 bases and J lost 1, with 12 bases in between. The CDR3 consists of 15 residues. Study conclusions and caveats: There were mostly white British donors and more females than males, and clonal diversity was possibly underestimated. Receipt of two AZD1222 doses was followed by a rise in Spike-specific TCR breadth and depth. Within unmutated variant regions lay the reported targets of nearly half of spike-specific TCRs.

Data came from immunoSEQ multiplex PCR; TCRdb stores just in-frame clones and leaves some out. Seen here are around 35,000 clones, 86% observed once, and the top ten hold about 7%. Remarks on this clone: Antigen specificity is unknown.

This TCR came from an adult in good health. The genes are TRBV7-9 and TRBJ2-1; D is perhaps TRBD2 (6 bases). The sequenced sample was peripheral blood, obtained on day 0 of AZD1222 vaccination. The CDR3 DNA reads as TGTGCCAGCAGCCCCTGGGAGGCTTCCTACAATGAGCAGTTCTTC. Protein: CASSPWEASYNEQFF. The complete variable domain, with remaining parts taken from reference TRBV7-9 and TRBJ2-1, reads DTGVSQNPRHKITKRGQNVTFRCDPISEHNRLYWYRQTLGQGPEFLTYFQNEAQLEKSRLLSDRFSAERPKGSFSTLEIQRTEQGDSAMYLCASSPWEASYNEQFFGPGTRLTVL.